This T cell receptor (beta chain) emerged from a study of low-dose radiotherapy and immunotherapy resistance in tumors. Gene-specific TRAV and TRBV primers were used for first-strand cDNA, covering alpha and beta chains. TCR amplification ran 20 PCR cycles using constant-region and V-primer adapter primers. One entry per CDR3 protein results from TCRdb running MiXCR on the reads. The sample has under 70,000 distinct CDR3 sequences; under 30% are singletons. This clonotype was observed once. The likely explanation is a read error, given a far larger clone one base away. This sample's time point: before trial treatment. The CDR3 loop spans 15 amino acids. Germline V lookup: CDR1 LNHDA, CDR2 SQIVND (reference sequence). Trimming removed 3 bases at V and 10 bases at J, with 19 bases between.

The rearrangement uses TRBV19 and TRBJ2-1, with D tentatively TRBD2 (5 bases). This TCR came from a male donor with prostate cancer. Sequences were derived from PBMCs, sampled before treatment. In nucleotides, the CDR3 is TGTGCCAGTAGTATTGGACGGGGTAACTCCTACGAGCAGTTCTTC. Protein product: CASSIGRGNSYEQFF.